The clone carrying this T cell receptor (beta chain) was recorded a few times. Its antigen is not known. Together with a sample-barcoded 5' primer, a J-beta primer mix was included in a second PCR lasting about 7 to 11 cycles. TCRdb re-called the 5' RACE reads through MiXCR, storing one row per CDR3 protein. In the table there are about 800,000 distinct CDR3 sequences, 25% of which are singletons. V was trimmed by 6 bases and J by 7 bases, leaving 21 bases between them. The V gene's germline CDR1 is MNHNS and CDR2 SASEGT. The CDR3 is 16 residues long. The data are from a study of blood T cells in healthy people across ages. Notes on the study in general: Possibly, changes in expanded clonotypes were confounded because donor CMV status was unknown.

The sample was also linked to a second study, of T cells of mothers and their children. That source notes: Slightly higher but non-significant overlap marked related mother-child pairs versus unrelated pairs. There was no detection of any persistent microchimeric T cell clones.

The V gene is TRBV6-1, the J gene TRBJ1-4; D not certain. The receptor comes from a boy between 10 and 17 years old in good health. The sample consisted of blood. The CDR3 DNA reads TGTGCCAGCAGACCCGTTTTTGCACCCCGAAGTGAAAAACTGTTTTTT. Translating it yields CASRPVFAPRSEKLFF.